One T cell receptor beta chain is described in this entry. The record originates from a study of CD8 T cells in Susac syndrome. Sequencing of TCR beta was carried out in blood CD8+ and CD4+ T cells. Deletions cut 2 bases from V and 2 bases from J, with 10 bases between. CDR3 size: 16 residues. Germline V gene lookup returns CDR1 SEHNR and CDR2 FQNEAQ (reference sequence). With random hexamers, reverse transcription was performed on roughly 0.45 to 1 ug of RNA. Across 54 Vbeta and 13 Jbeta, immunoSEQ multiplex PCR amplified TCR beta CDR3. A single record per CDR3 protein comes from TCRdb applying MiXCR to the immunoSEQ multiplex PCR reads. The profile shows 190,000 or so distinct CDR3 sequences, over 90% of them singletons.

Sequenced material: CD4+ T cells from PBMCs. The TCR sequence derives from a human donor with multiple sclerosis. The chain has TRBV7-9 and TRBJ2-6, with a possible D match to TRBD1 (7 bases). The CDR3 DNA reads as TGTGCCAGCAGCTTACAGGGGGGCCCTGGGGCCAACGTCCTGACTTTC. Translation: CASSLQGGPGANVLTF.